This T cell receptor (beta chain) was recovered during a study of blood T cell repertoires in COVID-19. Original processing notes: By means of reference gene primer amplification, nucleated cell counts were estimated. Repertoires were generated with immunoSEQ multiplex PCR, while TCRdb's copy carries only in-frame clones and drops some. V and J calls and clone size are given by that table; D and trimming were obtained from the DNA. The table records roughly 80,000 clones, 81% of them present only once. The CDR3 is 16 residues long. Losses at the gene ends were 1 base for V and 2 bases for J; bases not matched to a gene: 4. Per germline, CDR1 SGHNT and CDR2 YYREEE (reference sequence).

Sequences were obtained from peripheral blood. The chain couples TRBV5-4 to TRBJ2-1, with TRBD2 matching 9 bases. The sequence came from an elderly man with acute or convalescent COVID-19. The CDR3 DNA reads TGTGCCAGCAGCTTGAAGCGGACTAGCGCCTACAATGAGCAGTTCTTC. Translating gives CASSLKRTSAYNEQFF.